The rows below give T cell receptor beta chains drawn from one sample of a study of blood T cell repertoires in COVID-19. Assay: immunoSEQ multiplex PCR; the TCRdb copy retains only in-frame clones and omits some. The sample includes more than 60,000 clones, 75% to 95% seen only once; the top ten take around 7%. Material for sequencing was peripheral blood. The origin of the receptors is a human donor in a cohort sampled during active COVID-19. Each CDR3 is given with its conserved first and last residue. Each record gives: V gene, clone size, J gene, D gene, CDR3 protein, CDR3 DNA. D genes are given only for firm matches. Clone size appears in some rows only: once, few, many, or a class for an expanded clone.

v_gene: TRBV5-1
abundance: .
j_gene: TRBJ1-2
d_gene: .
CDR3aa: CASSPGESGGYTF
CDR3nt: TGCGCCAGCAGCCCAGGGGAGTCGGGAGGCTACACCTTC

v_gene: TRBV9
abundance: .
j_gene: TRBJ1-3
d_gene: .
CDR3aa: CASSVEPPSSGNTIYF
CDR3nt: TGTGCCAGCAGCGTAGAGCCACCTAGCTCTGGAAACACCATATATTTT

v_gene: TRBV6-5
abundance: .
j_gene: TRBJ1-6
d_gene: .
CDR3aa: CASSGSSYNSPLHF
CDR3nt: TGTGCCAGCAGCGGTAGCTCCTATAATTCACCCCTCCACTTT

v_gene: TRBV6-5
abundance: once
j_gene: TRBJ2-3
d_gene: TRBD2
CDR3aa: CASSYGLAVEDTQYF
CDR3nt: TGTGCCAGCAGTTACGGACTAGCGGTTGAGGATACGCAGTATTTT

v_gene: TRBV14
abundance: .
j_gene: TRBJ2-1
d_gene: TRBD2
CDR3aa: CASTPSGGGMNEQFF
CDR3nt: TGTGCCAGCACCCCGTCTGGCGGGGGGATGAATGAGCAGTTCTTC

v_gene: TRBV9
abundance: .
j_gene: TRBJ1-5
d_gene: .
CDR3aa: CASNPTGGSNQPQHF
CDR3nt: TGTGCCAGCAACCCGACGGGAGGGTCGAATCAGCCCCAGCATTTT

v_gene: TRBV21-1
abundance: few
j_gene: TRBJ1-1
d_gene: .
CDR3aa: CASNLSPTGDTEAFF
CDR3nt: TGTGCCAGCAATTTGAGCCCTACAGGGGACACTGAAGCTTTCTTT

v_gene: TRBV5-1
abundance: .
j_gene: TRBJ1-6
d_gene: .
CDR3aa: CASSLEGLQSSYNSPLHF
CDR3nt: TGCGCCAGCAGCTTGGAGGGGCTACAGAGCTCCTATAATTCACCCCTCCACTTT

v_gene: TRBV2
abundance: .
j_gene: TRBJ1-5
d_gene: .
CDR3aa: CASSDRFNQPQHF
CDR3nt: TGTGCCAGCAGCGACAGGTTTAATCAGCCCCAGCATTTT

v_gene: TRBV13
abundance: once
j_gene: TRBJ2-7
d_gene: TRBD2
CDR3aa: CASSRGGTSYEQYF
CDR3nt: TGTGCCAGCAGTCGCGGAGGGACTAGCTACGAGCAGTACTTC

v_gene: TRBV3-1/TRBV3-2
abundance: .
j_gene: TRBJ2-2
d_gene: .
CDR3aa: CASSPRATNTGELFF
CDR3nt: TGTGCCAGCAGCCCCAGGGCGACGAACACCGGGGAGCTGTTTTTT

v_gene: TRBV19
abundance: .
j_gene: TRBJ2-5
d_gene: .
CDR3aa: CATREVGMETQYF
CDR3nt: TGTGCCACCAGGGAGGTGGGGATGGAGACCCAGTACTTC

v_gene: TRBV6-1
abundance: .
j_gene: TRBJ2-7
d_gene: TRBD2
CDR3aa: CASSEGGGTYYEQYF
CDR3nt: TGTGCCAGCAGTGAAGGCGGGGGGACTTACTACGAGCAGTACTTC

v_gene: TRBV11-3
abundance: .
j_gene: TRBJ2-4
d_gene: .
CDR3aa: CASSLREKNIQYF
CDR3nt: TGTGCCAGCAGCTTACGAGAGAAAAACATTCAGTACTTC

v_gene: TRBV29-1
abundance: .
j_gene: TRBJ1-5
d_gene: .
CDR3aa: CSVELGGIGQPQHF
CDR3nt: TGCAGCGTTGAACTCGGGGGTATCGGGCAGCCCCAGCATTTT